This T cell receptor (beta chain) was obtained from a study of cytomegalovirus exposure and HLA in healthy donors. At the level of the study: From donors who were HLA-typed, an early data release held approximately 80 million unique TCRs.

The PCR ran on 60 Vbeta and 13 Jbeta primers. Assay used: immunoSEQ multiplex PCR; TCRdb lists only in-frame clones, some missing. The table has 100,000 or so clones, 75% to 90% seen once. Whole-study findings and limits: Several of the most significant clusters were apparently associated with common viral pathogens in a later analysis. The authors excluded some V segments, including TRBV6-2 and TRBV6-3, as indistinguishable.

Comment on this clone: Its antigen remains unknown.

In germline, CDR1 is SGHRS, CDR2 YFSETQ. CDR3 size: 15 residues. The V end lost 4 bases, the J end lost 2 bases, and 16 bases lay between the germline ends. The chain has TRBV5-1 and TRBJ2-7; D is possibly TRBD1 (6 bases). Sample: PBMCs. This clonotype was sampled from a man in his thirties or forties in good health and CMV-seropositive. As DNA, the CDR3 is TGCGCCAGCAGCCCCCGTCAGGGGACCGCCTACGAGCAGTACTTC. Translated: CASSPRQGTAYEQYF.